One T cell receptor beta chain is described in this entry. Combining a sample-barcoded 5' primer with a J-beta primer mix, a second PCR ran for roughly 7 to 12 cycles. In TCRdb, the 5' RACE reads were re-called with MiXCR into one record per CDR3 protein. The sample lists 850,000 to 1,300,000 distinct CDR3 sequences; 45% were seen once. The data were taken from a study of blood T cells in healthy people across ages. Donors gave around 10 milliliters of peripheral blood apiece. At least 6 micrograms of total RNA were extracted per sample. The CDR3 runs 15 residues. Germline V gene data show CDR1 as SGHTA and CDR2 as FQGNSA. The J segment lost 4 bases and the V segment lost 5 bases, leaving 4 bases of the junction unmatched.

The clonotype comes from a woman in her fifties or sixties in good health. Source material: blood. The chain couples TRBV7-2 to TRBJ2-3, with TRBD1 identical over 12 bases. The DNA of the CDR3 is TGTGCCAGCAGCCGGGACAGGGGGCAGGCAGATACGCAGTATTTT. It specifies CASSRDRGQADTQYF.